Listed below are T cell receptor beta chains from one sample, sequenced in a study of cytomegalovirus exposure and HLA in healthy donors. Here immunoSEQ multiplex PCR was the method, and the copy in TCRdb shows in-frame clones only, minus some. The sample has some 100,000 clones; around three quarters are singletons. The sample consisted of PBMCs. The receptors here all came from a female donor in good health and CMV-seropositive. CDR3s include the opening cysteine and the closing phenylalanine or tryptophan. A D gene is named only where the DNA matches it firmly. Size is omitted from some rows. Given values are once, few, many or a class for expanded clones.

D	V	size	J	CDR3	DNA
NA	TRBV7-9	NA	TRBJ2-5	CASSFKNSFQETQYF	TGTGCCAGCAGCTTTAAGAACAGTTTCCAAGAGACCCAGTACTTC
NA	TRBV4-3	NA	TRBJ1-4	CASSQERRGKESEKLFF	TGCGCCAGCAGCCAAGAAAGGAGAGGGAAGGAGAGTGAAAAACTGTTTTTT
NA	TRBV4-2	NA	TRBJ2-7	CASSLPGDPEQYF	TGTGCCAGCAGCCTTCCGGGGGATCCCGAGCAGTACTTC
TRBD1	TRBV5-4	NA	TRBJ1-5	CASSLAWDRGSNQPQHF	TGTGCCAGCAGCTTAGCTTGGGACAGGGGTTCCAATCAGCCCCAGCATTTT
NA	TRBV30	once	TRBJ2-3	CAWSRVDTSYF	TGTGCCTGGAGTAGGGTGGACACTTCGTATTTT
NA	TRBV11-1	NA	TRBJ2-2	CASSTRQRPGELFF	TGTGCCAGCAGCACCCGACAGCGACCGGGGGAGCTGTTTTTT
TRBD2	TRBV15	NA	TRBJ2-1	CATSRLAASYNEQFF	TGTGCCACCAGCAGACTAGCGGCCTCCTACAATGAGCAGTTCTTC
NA	TRBV15	NA	TRBJ2-2	CATSRVGPGELFF	TGTGCCACCAGCAGAGTGGGGCCCGGGGAGCTGTTTTTT
NA	TRBV25-1	NA	TRBJ1-2	CASSPGGGPYGYTF	TGTGCCAGCAGCCCTGGGGGGGGGCCCTATGGCTACACCTTC
NA	TRBV6-1	few	TRBJ2-3	CASGSDASGTQYF	TGTGCCAGCGGGAGCGACGCGTCTGGTACGCAGTATTTT
TRBD1	TRBV2	NA	TRBJ2-7	CASSQPGQGAFSSYEQYF	TGTGCCAGCAGCCAACCGGGACAGGGGGCCTTTAGCTCCTACGAGCAGTACTTC
NA	TRBV1	NA	TRBJ1-6	CTSSQDGTGVFSGNSPLHF	TGCACCAGCAGCCAAGATGGGACAGGGGTCTTCTCCGGAAACTCACCCCTCCACTTT
NA	TRBV19	once	TRBJ1-4	CASSMAREKLFF	TGTGCCAGTAGTATGGCGAGGGAAAAACTGTTTTTT
TRBD1	TRBV9	NA	TRBJ1-2	CASSAIRDRGISNYGYTF	TGTGCCAGCAGCGCGATCCGGGACAGGGGAATAAGTAACTATGGCTACACCTTC
TRBD2	TRBV11-2	NA	TRBJ2-1	CASSYHPGTSGSEYNEQFF	TGTGCCAGCAGCTACCATCCCGGGACTAGCGGGAGTGAGTACAATGAGCAGTTCTTC
NA	TRBV19	few	TRBJ2-1	CASSRSLTQVYNEQFF	TGTGCCAGTAGTCGTTCCCTCACGCAGGTTTACAATGAGCAGTTCTTC
TRBD1	TRBV4-3	NA	TRBJ1-3	CASSQKTGPGNTIYF	TGCGCCAGCAGCCAAAAGACAGGGCCTGGAAACACCATATATTTT
NA	TRBV6-4	NA	TRBJ2-3	CASRGGIGTDTQYF	TGTGCCAGCAGGGGGGGAATAGGGACAGATACGCAGTATTTT
TRBD1	TRBV5-1	once	TRBJ1-1	CASSSASTGLNTEAFF	TGCGCCAGCAGCTCGGCCTCGACAGGGCTGAACACTGAAGCTTTCTTT
NA	TRBV5-1	NA	TRBJ2-2	CASSLTGPPAGELFF	TGCGCCAGCAGCTTAACAGGGCCCCCGGCCGGGGAGCTGTTTTTT
NA	TRBV19	NA	TRBJ1-1	CASSPETLNTEAFF	TGTGCCAGTAGCCCAGAAACCTTGAACACTGAAGCTTTCTTT
NA	TRBV6-5	NA	TRBJ1-2	CASRRGRESYGYTF	TGTGCCAGCAGACGAGGTAGAGAAAGCTATGGCTACACCTTC